This T cell receptor (beta chain) originates from a study of early T cells in non-severe SARS-CoV-2 infection. Study at large: Bulk RNA taken from unsorted whole blood was sequenced, leaving chains unpaired.

Per the germline V gene, CDR1 is SQVTM and CDR2 is ANQGSEA. Trimming left V 6 bases short and J 5 bases short, with 15 bases between. The CDR3 is made up of 13 amino acids. The sample holds many counts of this clonotype. Its target is not known. Study findings and constraints: VDJdb-based matching was biased toward anti-spike CD8 responses and missed private and CD4 specificities.

Individual cDNA molecules received unique molecular identifiers during library preparation. MiXCR, applied by TCRdb to the 5' RACE reads, yields one record per CDR3 protein. The sample shows tens of thousands of distinct CDR3 sequences, roughly an eighth of them seen only once. The J gene is TRBJ2-3, the V gene TRBV29-1, with D possibly being TRBD2 (7 bases). This clonotype originated in an adult who was a healthcare worker with PCR-confirmed SARS-CoV-2 infection or an uninfected control (not recorded which). Sequencing was performed on whole blood, taken at baseline. The CDR3 region has the DNA TGCAGCGTGAGGGGGGGAGTCGGAGATACGCAGTATTTT. Translating gives CSVRGGVGDTQYF.